The next 8 T cell receptor beta chains were all read from a single sample in a study of OX40 agonist ivuxolimab in advanced cancers. Clones were read by immunoSEQ multiplex PCR, and TCRdb kept only the in-frame ones, dropping some. This table holds roughly 120,000 clones, around 93% found once. Here the sequenced sample was CD4+ or CD8+ T cells sorted from blood, taken in a trial of the OX40 agonist ivuxolimab. The receptors derive from an adult with an advanced solid tumor such as melanoma, head and neck, liver or kidney cancer.

This chain uses TRBV12-5 with TRBJ1-5; D gene unclear. Looked up from germline, CDR1 is LGHNT and CDR2 is FRNRAP. The CDR3 spans 14 residues. Trimming pared 2 bases from V and 2 bases from J, leaving 7 bases between. The CDR3 loop reads CASGLHPRNQPQHF. The CDR3 region has the DNA TGTGCTAGTGGTTTGCACCCACGCAATCAGCCCCAGCATTTT.

The chain combines TRBV7-2 with TRBJ2-7; the match to TRBD2 covers 9 bases. Germline CDR1 is SGHTA and CDR2 is FQGNSA. The CDR3 is made up of 15 amino acids. V was pared by 5 bases and J by 2 bases, with 7 bases of the junction left unmatched. This CDR3 reads CASSIFSGGTYEQYF. CDR3 nucleotide sequence: TGTGCCAGCAGCATATTTAGCGGGGGTACCTACGAGCAGTACTTC. The full variable domain, its missing parts supplied by reference TRBV7-2 and TRBJ2-7, is GAGVSQSPSNKVTEKGKDVELRCDPISGHTALYWYRQSLGQGLEFLIYFQGNSAPDKSGLPSDRFSAERTGGSVSTLTIQRTQQEDSAVYLCASSIFSGGTYEQYFGPGTRLTVT.

The count of this clone is one. The chain is built from TRBV5-4 and TRBJ2-5; 7 nucleotides line up with TRBD1. The CDR3 covers 15 residues. CDR1 SGHNT and CDR2 YYREEE come from the germline V gene (reference sequence). Trimming removed 0 bases from V and 5 bases from J; junction bases left unmatched: 7. The CDR3 DNA follows: TGTGCCAGCAGCTTGGCCAAGACAGGGCTGGAGACCCAGTACTTC. It translates to CASSLAKTGLETQYF. The full variable domain, rest sourced from reference TRBV5-4 and TRBJ2-5, is ETGVTQSPTHLIKTRGQQVTLRCSSQSGHNTVSWYQQALGQGPQFIFQYYREEENGRGNFPPRFSGLQFPNYSSELNVNALELDDSALYLCASSLAKTGLETQYFGPGTRLLVL.

J is TRBJ2-7 and V is TRBV7-9, with a weak D call TRBD1 (6 bases). Germline values: CDR1 SEHNR, CDR2 FQNEAQ (reference sequence). Trimming shortened V by 0 bases and J by 1 base, and 10 bases separated the two germline ends. The CDR3 has 15 residues. The CDR3 DNA follows: TGTGCCAGCAGCTTAGCAGGGGGAAGTTCCTACGAGCAGTACTTC. Translation: CASSLAGGSSYEQYF.

The CDR3 nucleotides are TGTGCCACCTCCGGAGAGACCCAGTACTTC. It codes for CATSGETQYF. The chain carries TRBV5-8 and TRBJ2-5; D is unresolved. The CDR3 consists of 10 residues. Germline V lookup: CDR1 SGHTS, CDR2 YDEGEE. The V gene lost 9 bases and the J gene lost 4 bases, with 7 bases spanning the gap.

The chain recombines TRBV7-3 with TRBJ2-3; no firm D call. The CDR3 loop spans 14 amino acids. Trimming took 4 bases from V and 5 from J, leaving 13 bases between them. Germline V gives CDR1 SGHTA, CDR2 FQGTGA. CDR3 nucleotide sequence: TGTGCCAGCAGCTCTGGGCAGGTGGAAGATACGCAGTATTTT. Amino acid sequence: CASSSGQVEDTQYF. Based on the CDR3 plus reference TRBV7-3 and TRBJ2-3, the full variable domain is GAGVSQTPSNKVTEKGKYVELRCDPISGHTALYWYRQSLGQGPEFLIYFQGTGAADDSGLPNDRFFAVRPEGSVSTLKIQRTERGDSAVYLCASSSGQVEDTQYFGPGTRLTVL.

The rearrangement joins TRBV5-6 to TRBJ1-6, with 7 bases fitting TRBD1. Losses at the gene ends were 0 bases for V and 3 bases for J; bases not matched to a gene: 6. The germline V gene encodes CDR1 SGHDT and CDR2 YYEEEE. This CDR3 is built from 17 residues. The DNA for the CDR3 is TGTGCCAGCAGCTTGGGGGCGGCAGGGGGCTATAATTCACCCCTCCACTTT. It is translated as CASSLGAAGGYNSPLHF.

The DNA for the CDR3 is TGCGCCAGCGGGACAGGGAGGAGTACTGAAGCTTTCTTT. This encodes CASGTGRSTEAFF. V is TRBV5-1 and J is TRBJ1-1; TRBD1 matches at 9 bases. The CDR3 has 13 amino acids. Trimming removed 7 bases from V and 5 bases from J; junction bases left unmatched: 6. Germline V CDR1 and CDR2: SGHRS, YFSETQ.